A single sample gave rise to the 18 T cell receptor beta chains below, sequenced in a study of shared clonotypes between healthy human individuals. Clones were sequenced by immunoSEQ multiplex PCR, and TCRdb holds only the in-frame ones, with some missing. Of roughly 2.5 million clones in the sample, about 92% are singletons; the top ten hold about 0.13%. Source material: naive CD4+ T cells sorted from blood. Subset given: CD45RA+ positively selected. The receptors here all came from a man aged 18-30 years in good health.

This clone has just one count. V gene TRBV6-1 combines with J gene TRBJ2-3; D may be TRBD1 or TRBD2 (6 bases each). Germline V gene sequence: CDR1 MNHNS, CDR2 SASEGT. This CDR3 comprises 15 residues. The germline V and J ends were trimmed by 10 bases and 0 bases, with 17 bases remaining between them. The CDR3 loop is CAIHIRGRSTDTQYF. CDR3 coding DNA: TGTGCCATCCATATCCGGGGGCGAAGCACAGATACGCAGTATTTT.

CDR3 sequence (DNA): TGTGCCAGTAGTATTAGGGGCTACCAAGAGACCCAGTACTTC. This codes for CASSIRGYQETQYF. The gene calls are TRBV19 and TRBJ2-5; possibly TRBD1 for D (5 bases). The CDR3 loop spans 14 amino acids. CDR1 LNHDA and CDR2 SQIVND come from the germline V gene (reference sequence). Deletions cut 3 bases from V and 0 bases from J, with 8 bases between.

The chain has TRBV7-9 and TRBJ2-7; 7 bases fit TRBD1. The length of the CDR3 is 14 residues. The germline gives CDR1 SEHNR, CDR2 FQNEAQ (reference sequence). The J segment lost 7 bases and the V segment lost 5 bases, leaving 11 bases of the junction unmatched. The CDR3 DNA reads as TGTGCCAGCAGCCCTAGGGGACAGTCACAGGAGCAGTACTTC. Its translation is CASSPRGQSQEQYF.

The rearrangement joins TRBV6-6 to TRBJ1-2, with D unclear. Trimming took off 6 bases at V and 5 bases at J, with 13 bases between the two ends. Germline V gene sequence: CDR1 MNHNY, CDR2 SVGAGI (reference sequence). The CDR3 is made up of 13 amino acids. CDR3 loop: CASSRDLSYGYTF. The CDR3 DNA sequence: TGTGCCAGCAGCCGGGATCTCTCATATGGCTACACCTTC.

Concerning this clone itself: The junction differs from germline at one of its ends, possibly a read error. This chain uses TRBV27 with TRBJ2-7; 9 nucleotides agree with TRBD1. Germline CDR1 MNHEY, CDR2 SMNVEV (reference sequence). The CDR3 consists of 16 residues. The CDR3 loop reads CASSQSRTGVGYGQYF. The CDR3 nucleotides are TGTGCCAGCAGCCAATCCCGGACAGGGGTAGGGTACGGGCAGTACTTC.

The rearrangement links TRBV2 to TRBJ2-5, with TRBD2 matching 16 bases. The germline V gene has CDR1 SNHLY and CDR2 FYNNEI. The ends lost 6 bases at V and 4 bases at J; junction bases unmatched: 5. This CDR3 comprises 16 residues. The DNA for the CDR3 is TGTGCCAGCAGATCCGGGACTAGCGGGAGGGCAGAGACCCAGTACTTC. Amino acids: CASRSGTSGRAETQYF.

The chain has TRBV5-1 and TRBJ1-5, with no clear D. V was cut by 0 bases and J by 3 bases, with 10 bases left in between. There are 15 residues in the CDR3. Looked up from germline, CDR1 is SGHRS and CDR2 is YFSETQ. The CDR3: CASSLEGILNQPQHF. Here the CDR3 DNA reads TGCGCCAGCAGCTTGGAAGGGATTCTCAATCAGCCCCAGCATTTT.

This chain connects TRBV19 to TRBJ2-2, with TRBD1 as a possible D gene (7 bases). Trimming removed 6 bases at V and 6 bases at J, with 14 bases between. The germline V gene encodes CDR1 LNHDA and CDR2 SQIVND (reference sequence). The CDR3 consists of 14 residues. This CDR3 is CASRQTGRSGELFF. The CDR3 bases are TGTGCCAGTAGGCAGACAGGGAGGTCCGGGGAGCTGTTTTTT.

The DNA of the CDR3 is TGTGCCAGCAGTGGTAGCGGGAAACCTAGCTCCTACAATGAGCAGTTCTTC. As protein: CASSGSGKPSSYNEQFF. V is TRBV2 and J is TRBJ2-1, with 8 bases lining up with TRBD2. CDR1 and CDR2 (germline): SNHLY, FYNNEI. This CDR3 region has 17 residues. V lost 4 bases, J lost 0 bases, and 8 bases stayed unmatched.

This clone was observed a single time. The chain uses TRBV7-9 and TRBJ1-6, with D possibly being TRBD1 (6 bases). Germline V gene lookup returns CDR1 SEHNR and CDR2 FQNEAQ (reference sequence). This CDR3 has 15 amino acids. Between the trimmed V and J ends, which lost 4 bases and 6 bases, there was a span of 13 bases. Written as DNA, the CDR3 is TGTGCCAGCAGCTCTTGGACAGCTCTTAATTCACCCCTCCACTTT. Encoded protein: CASSSWTALNSPLHF.

The V gene is TRBV6-4, the J gene TRBJ2-1, with TRBD2 matching 8 bases. The CDR3 contains 15 residues. Germline CDR1 and CDR2: MRHNA and SNTAGT. V gave up 4 bases and J gave up 6 bases; unmatched junction bases: 8. Written as DNA, the CDR3 is TGTGCCAGCAGTGTGGAAGCGGGAGCTGGCAATGAGCAGTTCTTC. Translating gives CASSVEAGAGNEQFF.

The chain employs TRBV18 and TRBJ2-7; 7 nucleotides match TRBD2. The CDR3 consists of 15 residues. The germline V gene encodes CDR1 KGHSH and CDR2 LQKENI. V lost 3 bases and J lost 7; bases outside the gene matches: 12. For the CDR3, the DNA is TGTGCCAGCTCACCCCAGCGGGGCAGTCTACGAGAGCAGTACTTC. The encoded protein is CASSPQRGSLREQYF.

The chain has TRBV6-1 and TRBJ1-2; no firm D call. Germline assignment: CDR1 MNHNS and CDR2 SASEGT. Deletions cut 4 bases from V and 6 bases from J, with 15 bases between. The CDR3 runs to 14 residues. CDR3 sequence: CASSGFKLGHGYTF. Here the CDR3 DNA reads TGTGCCAGCAGTGGATTCAAACTCGGACATGGCTACACCTTC.

This chain uses TRBV10-3 with TRBJ2-3; D remains unclear. V lost 6 bases, J lost 9 bases, and 13 bases lay in between. The CDR3 extends over 12 amino acids. Germline lookup yields CDR1 ENHRY and CDR2 SYGVKD. CDR3 amino acids: CAISVDGSTQYF. In DNA, the CDR3 is TGTGCCATCAGCGTCGATGGGTCAACGCAGTATTTT.

V usage is TRBV5-6 and J usage is TRBJ2-5; D unclear. In germline, CDR1 is SGHDT, CDR2 YYEEEE. Trimming took 4 bases from V and 4 from J, leaving 20 bases between them. The length of the CDR3 is 16 residues. CDR3 in DNA: TGTGCCAGCAGCCTGGCCGCTTCAGTATTGAGAGAGACCCAGTACTTC. It translates to CASSLAASVLRETQYF.

The chain is built from TRBV6-1 and TRBJ1-2; D call uncertain. The CDR3 runs to 13 residues. Per germline, CDR1 MNHNS and CDR2 SASEGT. V was trimmed by 4 bases and J by 9 bases, leaving 15 bases between them. CDR3 bases: TGTGCCAGCAGTGTGGAACAGAGAAACAGCTACACCTTC. It encodes CASSVEQRNSYTF.

J is TRBJ1-6 and V is TRBV19, with a tentative D call TRBD1 (5 bases). V was trimmed by 3 bases and J by 5 bases, leaving 14 bases between them. In germline, CDR1 is LNHDA, CDR2 SQIVND (reference sequence). The CDR3 sequence is 16 residues long. The CDR3 DNA reads as TGTGCCAGTAGTATTGGAGGACATATCGATAATTCACCCCTCCACTTT. Amino acids: CASSIGGHIDNSPLHF.

A single count supports this clone. V usage is TRBV5-1 and J usage is TRBJ2-4, with TRBD1 identical over 8 bases. Trimming cost V 4 bases and J 6 bases; bases outside gene matches: 9. Germline V gives CDR1 SGHRS, CDR2 YFSETQ. The CDR3 loop spans 15 amino acids. The CDR3 DNA reads as TGCGCCAGCAGCAATACTCAGGGGGCTGGAAACATTCAGTACTTC. It translates to CASSNTQGAGNIQYF.